The sequence of this TCR beta chain was determined in a study of T cells in Graves' hyperthyroidism and ophthalmopathy. The CDR3 runs to 15 residues. CDR1 is SGHRS, CDR2 YFSETQ, per germline. The V end lost 4 bases, the J end lost 13 bases, and 24 bases lay between the germline ends. Diagnosis relied on clinical symptoms, serum thyroxine and TRAb, thyroid ultrasound and orbital computed tomography. This clonotype was counted many times. TCR beta CDR3 region amplification was performed from RNA transcripts. In the first-round RT-PCR of the TCR CDR3, the HTBI primer set was used. TCRdb reprocessed the multiplex PCR reads via MiXCR and lists one record per CDR3 protein. This sample has 550,000 to 650,000 distinct CDR3 sequences, with approximately 14% found just once.

The TCR comes from a woman in her twenties or thirties with Graves' hyperthyroidism that later progressed to Graves' ophthalmopathy. The chain links TRBV5-1 to TRBJ2-1; tentatively, D is TRBD1 or TRBD2 (6 bases each). Sequencing was carried out using blood. The CDR3, as DNA: TGCGCCAGCAGCCCCGGGGGCGGGCCCGAGGCAGGTCAGTTCTTC. Translation gives CASSPGGGPEAGQFF.